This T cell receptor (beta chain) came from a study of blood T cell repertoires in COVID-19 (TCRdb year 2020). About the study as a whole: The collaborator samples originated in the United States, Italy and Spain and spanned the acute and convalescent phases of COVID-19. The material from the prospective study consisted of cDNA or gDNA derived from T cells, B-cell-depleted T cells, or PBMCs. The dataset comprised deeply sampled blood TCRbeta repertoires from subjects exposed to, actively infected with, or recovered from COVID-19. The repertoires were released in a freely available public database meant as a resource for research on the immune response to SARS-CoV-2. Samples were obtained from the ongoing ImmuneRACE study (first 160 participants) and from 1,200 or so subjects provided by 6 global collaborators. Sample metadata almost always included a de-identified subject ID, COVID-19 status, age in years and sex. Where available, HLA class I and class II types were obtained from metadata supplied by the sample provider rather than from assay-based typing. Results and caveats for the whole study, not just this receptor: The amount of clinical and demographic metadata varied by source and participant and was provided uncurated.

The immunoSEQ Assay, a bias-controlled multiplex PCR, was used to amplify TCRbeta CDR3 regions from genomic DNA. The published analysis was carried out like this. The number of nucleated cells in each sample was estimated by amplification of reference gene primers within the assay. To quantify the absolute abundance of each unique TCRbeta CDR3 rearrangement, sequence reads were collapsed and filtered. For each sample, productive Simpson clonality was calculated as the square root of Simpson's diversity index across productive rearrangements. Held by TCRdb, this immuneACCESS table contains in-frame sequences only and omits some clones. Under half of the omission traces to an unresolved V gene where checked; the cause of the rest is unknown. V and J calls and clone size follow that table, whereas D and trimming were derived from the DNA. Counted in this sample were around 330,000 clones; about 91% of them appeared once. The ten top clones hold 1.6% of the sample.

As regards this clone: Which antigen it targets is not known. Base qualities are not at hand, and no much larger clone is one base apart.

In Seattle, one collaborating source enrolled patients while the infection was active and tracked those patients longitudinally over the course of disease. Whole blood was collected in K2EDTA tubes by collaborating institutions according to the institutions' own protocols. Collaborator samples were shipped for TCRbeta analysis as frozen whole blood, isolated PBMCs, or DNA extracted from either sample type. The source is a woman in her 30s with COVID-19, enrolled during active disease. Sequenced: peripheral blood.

The DNA sequence reads TGCGCCAGCAGCCAGGTCCCTGGGCCCTATAATTCACCCCTCCACTTT. This gives the protein CASSQVPGPYNSPLHF. The chain links TRBV4-1 with TRBJ1-6; the D gene is not confidently resolved. V is reduced by 3 bases and J by 2 bases, leaving a spacing of 11 bases between them. From the cysteine up to the phenylalanine, the CDR3 has a length of 16 residues. The retained sequence is limited to the CDR3, 48 bases, with the frame set at the first base. The germline V gene supplies CDR1 MGHRA and CDR2 YSYEKL.